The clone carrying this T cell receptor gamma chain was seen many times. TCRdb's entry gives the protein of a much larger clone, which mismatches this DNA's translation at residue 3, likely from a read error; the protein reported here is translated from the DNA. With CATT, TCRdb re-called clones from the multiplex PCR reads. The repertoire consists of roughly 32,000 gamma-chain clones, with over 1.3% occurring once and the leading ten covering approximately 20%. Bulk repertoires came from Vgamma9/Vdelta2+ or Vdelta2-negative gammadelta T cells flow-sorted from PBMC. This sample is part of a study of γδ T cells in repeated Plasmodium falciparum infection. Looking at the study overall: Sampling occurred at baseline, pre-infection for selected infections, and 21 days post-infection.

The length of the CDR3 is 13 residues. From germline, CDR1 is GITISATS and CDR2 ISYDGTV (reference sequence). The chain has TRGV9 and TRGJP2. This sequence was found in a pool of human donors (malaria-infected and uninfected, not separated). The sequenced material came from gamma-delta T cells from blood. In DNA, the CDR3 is TGTGCCTCGTGGAGGAGGAGTGATTGGATCAAGACGTTT. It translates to CASWRRSDWIKTF.